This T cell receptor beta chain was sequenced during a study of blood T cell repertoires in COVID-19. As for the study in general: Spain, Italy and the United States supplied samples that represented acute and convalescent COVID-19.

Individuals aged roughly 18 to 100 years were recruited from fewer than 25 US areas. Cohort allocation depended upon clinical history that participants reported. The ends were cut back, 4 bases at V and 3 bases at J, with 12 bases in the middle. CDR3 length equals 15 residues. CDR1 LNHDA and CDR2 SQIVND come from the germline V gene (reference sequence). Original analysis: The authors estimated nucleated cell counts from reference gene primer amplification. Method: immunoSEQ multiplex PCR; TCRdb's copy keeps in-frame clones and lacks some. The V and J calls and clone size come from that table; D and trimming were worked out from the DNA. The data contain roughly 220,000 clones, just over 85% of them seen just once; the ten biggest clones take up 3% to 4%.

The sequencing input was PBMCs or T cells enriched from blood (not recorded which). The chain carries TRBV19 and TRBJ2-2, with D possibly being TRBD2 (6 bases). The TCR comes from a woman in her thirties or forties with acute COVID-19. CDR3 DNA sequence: TGTGCCAGTAGTAAGGGTTGGGGGGACACCGGGGAGCTGTTTTTT. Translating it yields CASSKGWGDTGELFF.